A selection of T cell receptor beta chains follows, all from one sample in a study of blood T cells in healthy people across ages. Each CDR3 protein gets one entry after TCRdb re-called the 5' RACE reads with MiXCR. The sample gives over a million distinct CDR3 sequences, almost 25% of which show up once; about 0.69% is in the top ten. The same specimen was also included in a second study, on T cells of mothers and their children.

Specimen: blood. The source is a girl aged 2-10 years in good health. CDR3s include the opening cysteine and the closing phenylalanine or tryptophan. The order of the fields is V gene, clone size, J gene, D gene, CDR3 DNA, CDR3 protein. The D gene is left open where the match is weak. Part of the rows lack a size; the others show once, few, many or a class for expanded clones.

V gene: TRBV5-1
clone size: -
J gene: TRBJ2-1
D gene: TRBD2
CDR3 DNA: TGCGCCAGCAGACTAGCGGGGGCAGGCAATGAGCAGTTCTTC
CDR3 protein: CASRLAGAGNEQFF

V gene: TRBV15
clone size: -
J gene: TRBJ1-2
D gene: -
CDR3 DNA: TGTGCCACCAGTAGCCGACAGCACGGCTACACCTTC
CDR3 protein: CATSSRQHGYTF

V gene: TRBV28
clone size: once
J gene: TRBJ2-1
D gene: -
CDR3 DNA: TGTGCCAGCAGTTTATCAAGGCGGGGAAGCTCCTACAATGAGCAGTTCTTC
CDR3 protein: CASSLSRRGSSYNEQFF

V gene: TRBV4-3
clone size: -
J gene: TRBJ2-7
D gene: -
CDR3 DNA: TGCGCCAGCAGCCAAGATCCGGGGCGCCCTCCCCACGAGCAGTACTTC
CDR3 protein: CASSQDPGRPPHEQYF

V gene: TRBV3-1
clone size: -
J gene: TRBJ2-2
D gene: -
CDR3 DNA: TGTGCCAGCAGCTCCGAATGGGGGGCCCGAACCGGGGAGCTGTTTTTT
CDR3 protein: CASSSEWGARTGELFF

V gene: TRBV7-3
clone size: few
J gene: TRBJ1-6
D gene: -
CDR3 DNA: TGTGCCAGCAGCTCTCGAGGGGAAAATTCACCCCTCCACTTT
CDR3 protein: CASSSRGENSPLHF

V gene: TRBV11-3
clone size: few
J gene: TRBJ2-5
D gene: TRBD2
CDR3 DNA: TGTGCCAGTAAGCGGGGGACACAAGAGACCCAGTACTTC
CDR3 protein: CASKRGTQETQYF

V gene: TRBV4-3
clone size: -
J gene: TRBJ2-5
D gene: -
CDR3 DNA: TGCGCCAGCAGCCAAGAATCGGTACAGAAAGGGACCCAGTACTTC
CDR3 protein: CASSQESVQKGTQYF

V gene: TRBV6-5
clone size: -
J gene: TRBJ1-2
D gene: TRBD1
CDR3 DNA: TGTGCCAGCAGTTATGGAGGGGGCGGCTACACCTTC
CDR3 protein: CASSYGGGGYTF

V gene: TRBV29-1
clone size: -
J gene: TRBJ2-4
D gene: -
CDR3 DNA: TGCAGCGCTGTTTCGGGACAAGCTTTAGCCAAAAACATTCAGTACTTC
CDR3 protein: CSAVSGQALAKNIQYF

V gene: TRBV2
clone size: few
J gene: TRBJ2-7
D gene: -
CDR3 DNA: TGTGCCAGCATTCCGGGACGGGGTACCTACGAGCAGTACTTC
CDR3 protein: CASIPGRGTYEQYF

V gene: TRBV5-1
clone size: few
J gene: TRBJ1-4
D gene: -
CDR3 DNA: TGCGCCAGCAGCTTGAACGTTGATTCTCAGGAAAAACTGTTTTTT
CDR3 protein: CASSLNVDSQEKLFF

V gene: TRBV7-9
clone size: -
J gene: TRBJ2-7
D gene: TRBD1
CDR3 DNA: TGTGCCAGCAGCTTAGTTCTGCAGGGGGCCAGGGAGCAGTACTTC
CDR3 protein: CASSLVLQGAREQYF

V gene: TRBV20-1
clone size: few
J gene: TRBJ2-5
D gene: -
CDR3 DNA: TGCAGTTCGCCGGGACACCAATCTTTGACCCAGTACTTC
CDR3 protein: CSSPGHQSLTQYF

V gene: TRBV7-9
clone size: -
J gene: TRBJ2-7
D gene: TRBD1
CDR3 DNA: TGTGCCAGCAGCACCACCGGGACAGGGTGGGCCGAGCAGTACTTC
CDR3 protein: CASSTTGTGWAEQYF